This TCR beta chain was profiled in a study of blood T cell repertoires in COVID-19. Trimming took 3 bases from V and 2 from J, leaving 7 bases between them. Germline CDR1 reads KGHDR; CDR2 reads SFDVKD. The CDR3 covers 14 residues. The assay was immunoSEQ multiplex PCR, and TCRdb's table has in-frame clones only and misses some. The sample consists of approximately 220,000 clones, roughly 80% of them appearing once. The rearrangement uses TRBV24-1 and TRBJ1-3; weak D call: TRBD1 (6 bases). Sequencing used peripheral blood. The TCR sequence derives from a woman between 65 and 79 years old with acute or convalescent COVID-19. CDR3: CATSDPGAGNTIYF. The CDR3 DNA follows: TGTGCCACCAGTGATCCAGGGGCTGGAAACACCATATATTTT.